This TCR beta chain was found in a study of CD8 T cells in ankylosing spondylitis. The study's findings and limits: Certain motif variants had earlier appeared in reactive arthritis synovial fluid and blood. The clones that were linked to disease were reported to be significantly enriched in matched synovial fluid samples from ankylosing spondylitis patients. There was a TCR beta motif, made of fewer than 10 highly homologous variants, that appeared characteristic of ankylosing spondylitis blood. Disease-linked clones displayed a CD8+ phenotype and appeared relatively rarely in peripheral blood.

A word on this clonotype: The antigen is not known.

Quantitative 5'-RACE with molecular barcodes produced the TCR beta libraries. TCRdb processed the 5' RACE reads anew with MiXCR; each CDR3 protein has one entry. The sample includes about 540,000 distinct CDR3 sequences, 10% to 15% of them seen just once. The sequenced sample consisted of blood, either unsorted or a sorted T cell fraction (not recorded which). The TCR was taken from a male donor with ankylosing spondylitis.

CDR3 DNA sequence: TGTGCCAGCAGGGAGGCCGGCAGGGATCATCAGCCCCAGCATTTT. Residues: CASREAGRDHQPQHF. The rearrangement joins TRBV6-1 to TRBJ1-5, with TRBD1 as a possible D gene (5 bases). Germline CDR1 reads MNHNS; CDR2 reads SASEGT. Trimming pared 6 bases from V and 5 bases from J, leaving 17 bases between. There are 15 residues in the CDR3.